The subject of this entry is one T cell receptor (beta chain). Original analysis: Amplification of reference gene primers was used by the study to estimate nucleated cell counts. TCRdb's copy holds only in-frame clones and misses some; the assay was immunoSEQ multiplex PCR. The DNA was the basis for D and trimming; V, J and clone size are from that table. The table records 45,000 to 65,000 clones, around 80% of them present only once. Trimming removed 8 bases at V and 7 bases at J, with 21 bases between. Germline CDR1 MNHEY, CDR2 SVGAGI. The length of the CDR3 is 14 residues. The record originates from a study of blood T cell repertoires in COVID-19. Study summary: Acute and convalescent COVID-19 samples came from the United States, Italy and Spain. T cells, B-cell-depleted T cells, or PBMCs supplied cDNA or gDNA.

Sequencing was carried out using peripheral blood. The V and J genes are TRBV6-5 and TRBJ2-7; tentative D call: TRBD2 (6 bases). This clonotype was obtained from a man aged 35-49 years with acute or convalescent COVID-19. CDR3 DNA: TGTGCCAGCCAAATGGACGGGGGACGACTGGAGCAGTACTTC. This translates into CASQMDGGRLEQYF.